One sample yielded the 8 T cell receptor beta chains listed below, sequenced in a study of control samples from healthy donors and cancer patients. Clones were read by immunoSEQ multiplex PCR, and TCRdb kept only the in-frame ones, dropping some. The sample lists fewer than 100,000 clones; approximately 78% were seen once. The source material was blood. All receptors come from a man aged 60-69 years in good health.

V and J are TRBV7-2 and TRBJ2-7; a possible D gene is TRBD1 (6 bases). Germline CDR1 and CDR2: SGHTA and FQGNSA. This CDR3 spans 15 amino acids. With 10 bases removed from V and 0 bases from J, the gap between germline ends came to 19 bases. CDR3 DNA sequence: TGTGCCAAAAGATCGCAACAGGGACGCTCCTACGAGCAGTACTTC. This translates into CAKRSQQGRSYEQYF.

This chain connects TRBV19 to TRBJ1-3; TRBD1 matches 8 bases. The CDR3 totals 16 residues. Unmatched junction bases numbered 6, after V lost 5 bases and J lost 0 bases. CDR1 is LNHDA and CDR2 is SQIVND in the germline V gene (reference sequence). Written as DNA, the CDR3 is TGTGCCAGTAGTGCCTGGACAGGGAACTCTGGAAACACCATATATTTT. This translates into CASSAWTGNSGNTIYF.

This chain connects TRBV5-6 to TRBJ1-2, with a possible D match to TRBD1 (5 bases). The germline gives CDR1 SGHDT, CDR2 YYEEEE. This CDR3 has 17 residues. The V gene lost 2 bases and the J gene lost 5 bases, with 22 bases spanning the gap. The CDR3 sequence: CASSFSYRTDANYGYTF. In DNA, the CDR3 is TGTGCCAGCAGCTTTTCATACAGGACCGACGCAAATTATGGCTACACCTTC.

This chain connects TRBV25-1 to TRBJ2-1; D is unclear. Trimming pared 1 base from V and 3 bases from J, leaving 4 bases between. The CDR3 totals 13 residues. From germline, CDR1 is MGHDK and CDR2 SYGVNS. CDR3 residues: CASSEFLYNEQFF. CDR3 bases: TGTGCCAGCAGTGAATTTCTCTACAATGAGCAGTTCTTC.

This CDR3 is CASSGIHTDTQYF. CDR3 DNA: TGTGCCAGCAGCGGGATCCACACAGATACGCAGTATTTT. V usage is TRBV7-2 and J usage is TRBJ2-3; D is ambiguous. V shed 5 bases and J shed 2 bases, with 8 bases lying between them. Germline-derived CDR1 and CDR2 are SGHTA and FQGNSA. This CDR3 region has 13 residues.

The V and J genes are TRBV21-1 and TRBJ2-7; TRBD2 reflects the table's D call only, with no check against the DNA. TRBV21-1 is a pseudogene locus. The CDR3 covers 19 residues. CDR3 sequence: CASSKGGPGTSGKYYEQYF. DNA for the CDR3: TGTGCCAGCAGCAAAGGGGGCCCGGGGACTAGCGGCAAGTACTACGAGCAGTACTTC.

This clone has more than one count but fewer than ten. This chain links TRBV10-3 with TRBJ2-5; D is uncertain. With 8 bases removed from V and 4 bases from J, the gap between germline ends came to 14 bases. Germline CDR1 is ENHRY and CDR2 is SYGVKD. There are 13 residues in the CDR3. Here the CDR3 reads CAIQVMTGETQYF. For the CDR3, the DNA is TGTGCCATCCAGGTAATGACGGGAGAGACCCAGTACTTC.

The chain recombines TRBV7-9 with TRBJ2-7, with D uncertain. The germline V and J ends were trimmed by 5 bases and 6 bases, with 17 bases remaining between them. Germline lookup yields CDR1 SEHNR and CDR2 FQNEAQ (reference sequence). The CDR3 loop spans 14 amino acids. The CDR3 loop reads CASSQGLTESEQYF. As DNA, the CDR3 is TGTGCCAGCAGCCAAGGGTTAACGGAGAGCGAGCAGTACTTC. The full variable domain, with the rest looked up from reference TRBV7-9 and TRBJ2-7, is DTGVSQNPRHKITKRGQNVTFRCDPISEHNRLYWYRQTLGQGPEFLTYFQNEAQLEKSRLLSDRFSAERPKGSFSTLEIQRTEQGDSAMYLCASSQGLTESEQYFGPGTRLTVT.